The sequence of this TCR beta chain was determined in a study of blood T cell repertoires in COVID-19. Study information: Acute-phase and convalescent COVID-19 samples originated in the United States, Italy and Spain. Sample material is recorded as cDNA or gDNA derived from T cells, B-cell-depleted T cells, or PBMCs.

Data came from immunoSEQ multiplex PCR; TCRdb stores just in-frame clones and leaves some out. Among about 260,000 clones, roughly 90% were seen once, and the ten largest hold roughly 4%. The CDR3 is 18 residues long. V shed 4 bases, J shed 0 bases, and the junction held 8 bases outside the gene matches. CDR1 and CDR2 from the germline V gene are LNHNV and YYDKDF (reference sequence). The sequence derives from a man aged 55-75 years who had recovered from COVID-19. The specimen sequenced was peripheral blood. This rearrangement joins TRBV15 to TRBJ2-5; 13 bases agree with TRBD2. The CDR3 loop reads CATSNGLAGAGYQETQYF. In DNA form, the CDR3 reads TGTGCCACCAGCAACGGACTAGCGGGGGCAGGGTACCAAGAGACCCAGTACTTC. Full variable domain (missing parts from reference TRBV15 and TRBJ2-5): DAMVIQNPRYQVTQFGKPVTLSCSQTLNHNVMYWYQQKSSQAPKLLFHYYDKDFNNEADTPDNFQSRRPNTSFCFLDIRSPGLGDTAMYLCATSNGLAGAGYQETQYFGPGTRLLVL.